The 21 T cell receptor beta chains below were found in one sample sequenced in a study of CD8 T cells in Susac syndrome. With random hexamers, reverse transcription was performed on about 0.45 to 1 ug of RNA. TCRdb passed the immunoSEQ multiplex PCR reads through MiXCR, listing each CDR3 protein once. The sample lists about 290,000 distinct CDR3 sequences, 89% occurring once. Sequencing was carried out using CD8+ T cells from PBMCs. These receptors were collected from a human donor with multiple sclerosis.

The gene calls are TRBV3-1 and TRBJ1-1; no clear D gene. Germline lookup yields CDR1 LGHDT and CDR2 YNNKEL (reference sequence). The CDR3 is 13 amino acids. Trimming pared 3 bases from V and 11 bases from J, leaving 16 bases between. The CDR3 DNA reads as TGTGCCAGCAGCCACCCGGAGGCAGTCGGCGCTTTCTTT. This encodes CASSHPEAVGAFF.

This clonotype was observed once. The chain recombines TRBV11-1 with TRBJ2-7; D remains ambiguous. The germline V gene encodes CDR1 SGHAT and CDR2 FQDESV (reference sequence). V lost 5 bases and J lost 0, with 11 bases in between. This CDR3 is 14 amino acids long. CDR3: CASSPTAGSYEQYF. CDR3 coding DNA: TGTGCCAGCAGCCCGACGGCCGGCTCCTACGAGCAGTACTTC. The full variable domain, completed using reference TRBV11-1 and TRBJ2-7, is EAEVAQSPRYKITEKSQAVAFWCDPISGHATLYWYRQILGQGPELLVQFQDESVVDDSQLPKDRFSAERLKGVDSTLKIQPAELGDSAMYLCASSPTAGSYEQYFGPGTRLTVT.

The genes are TRBV20-1 and TRBJ2-5, with 8 bases aligning to TRBD2. The CDR3 has 13 amino acids. The junction had 9 bases not matched to a gene; V was cut back by 7 bases and J by 5 bases. Germline CDR1 DFQATT, CDR2 SNEGSKA (reference sequence). The CDR3 loop is CSGGSGEWETQYF. The CDR3 DNA reads as TGCAGTGGGGGTAGCGGGGAGTGGGAGACCCAGTACTTC.

The rearrangement joins TRBV29-1 to TRBJ2-7, with no clear D. V lost 4 bases, J lost 7 bases, and 11 bases lay in between. Germline CDR1 and CDR2: SQVTM and ANQGSEA. This CDR3 has 11 amino acids. In nucleotides, the CDR3 is TGCAGCGTTGGCGTGGTGGGGGAGCAGTACTTC. Translating gives CSVGVVGEQYF.

The rearrangement links TRBV27 to TRBJ2-4; D is perhaps TRBD1 (6 bases). Per the germline V gene, CDR1 is MNHEY and CDR2 is SMNVEV (reference sequence). The CDR3 consists of 14 residues. The V end lost 0 bases, the J end lost 5 bases, and 8 bases lay between the germline ends. DNA of the CDR3: TGTGCCAGCAGTTTATCCAGGGGCGAAAACATTCAGTACTTC. Translation: CASSLSRGENIQYF.

The chain carries TRBV6-6 and TRBJ1-4, with D possibly TRBD1 on 6 matching bases. The V gene lost 3 bases and the J gene lost 7 bases, with 15 bases spanning the gap. This CDR3 spans 15 amino acids. Germline V gene sequence: CDR1 MNHNY, CDR2 SVGAGI (reference sequence). The CDR3 sequence is CASSYYGGGGEKLFF. The CDR3 DNA is TGTGCCAGCAGTTATTATGGAGGGGGAGGTGAAAAACTGTTTTTT.

The V call is TRBV29-1, the J call TRBJ1-1; D gene uncertain. Trimming shortened V by 3 bases and J by 4 bases, and 15 bases separated the two germline ends. The CDR3 is 14 residues long. Germline V gene data show CDR1 as SQVTM and CDR2 as ANQGSEA. The CDR3 bases are TGCAGCGTTGATGTAGAAGGAGCGGGCACTGAAGCTTTCTTT. Translated, it gives CSVDVEGAGTEAFF.

The CDR3 reads CASSLGGIQPQHF. In DNA, the CDR3 is TGTGCCAGCAGCTTAGGGGGGATTCAGCCCCAGCATTTT. This rearrangement joins TRBV13 to TRBJ1-5; D is uncertain. Per germline, CDR1 PRHDT and CDR2 FYEKMQ (reference sequence). The CDR3 is made up of 13 amino acids. V was pared by 0 bases and J by 6 bases, with 6 bases between.

The rearrangement joins TRBV7-9 to TRBJ2-7; the D gene is possibly TRBD2 (6 bases). V dropped 2 bases and J dropped 3 bases, with 14 bases sitting between them. The CDR3 consists of 15 residues. Germline assignment: CDR1 SEHNR and CDR2 FQNEAQ (reference sequence). Written as DNA, the CDR3 is TGTGCCAGCAGCTTATCGTCTAGGGGACTCTACGAGCAGTACTTC. This sequence encodes CASSLSSRGLYEQYF.

The chain recombines TRBV19 with TRBJ1-3; D is possibly TRBD1 (5 bases). Germline lookup yields CDR1 LNHDA and CDR2 SQIVND (reference sequence). Between the trimmed V and J ends, which lost 5 bases and 6 bases, there was a span of 14 bases. This CDR3 comprises 14 residues. CDR3 bases: TGTGCCAGTAGTGACACGGGACTAGAAAACACCATATATTTT. As protein: CASSDTGLENTIYF.

This CDR3 is CASSPTSGLAKNIQYF. CDR3 DNA: TGTGCCAGCAGCCCCACTAGCGGCTTAGCCAAAAACATTCAGTACTTC. V and J are TRBV28 and TRBJ2-4; 8 nucleotides match TRBD2. J lost 0 bases, V lost 6 bases, and 7 bases had no gene match. This CDR3 has 16 residues. The germline CDR1 and CDR2 sequences are MDHEN and SYDVKM.

This clonotype was counted a few times. V usage is TRBV27 and J usage is TRBJ2-1; D is ambiguous. This CDR3 has 16 amino acids. Germline lookup yields CDR1 MNHEY and CDR2 SMNVEV (reference sequence). V lost 4 bases, J lost 0 bases, and 13 bases lay in between. Here the CDR3 DNA reads TGTGCCAGCAGTTCCGTTGGTTTTGGCTCCTACAATGAGCAGTTCTTC. The encoded protein is CASSSVGFGSYNEQFF.

This clonotype appeared a single time. J is TRBJ2-3 and V is TRBV30; D is undetermined. CDR3 length: 11 amino acids. Germline-derived CDR1 and CDR2 are GTSNPN and SVGIG (reference sequence). Trimming removed 2 bases at V and 5 bases at J, with 5 bases between. The CDR3, as DNA: TGTGCCTGGAGTTCGGGAGATACGCAGTATTTT. Its protein is CAWSSGDTQYF.

The J gene is TRBJ2-1, the V gene TRBV30; 11 bases fit TRBD1. Trimming at V came to 2 bases and at J to 2 bases, leaving 2 bases not matched to a gene. This CDR3 is built from 15 residues. In germline, CDR1 is GTSNPN, CDR2 SVGIG (reference sequence). The CDR3 here is CAWSRGQGAYNEQFF. The CDR3 DNA sequence: TGTGCCTGGAGTCGGGGACAGGGGGCCTACAATGAGCAGTTCTTC.

The V and J genes are TRBV7-9 and TRBJ2-7, with 10 bases identical to TRBD2. CDR1 and CDR2 (germline): SEHNR, FQNEAQ (reference sequence). V lost 4 bases and J lost 3; bases outside the gene matches: 9. This CDR3 spans 16 amino acids. For the CDR3, the DNA is TGTGCCAGCAGCTCAAGCGGGGGGGCCAGGGTCTACGAGCAGTACTTC. It yields the protein CASSSSGGARVYEQYF.

This rearrangement joins TRBV9 to TRBJ2-5; 7 nucleotides match TRBD1. In germline, CDR1 is SGDLS, CDR2 YYNGEE. J was trimmed by 5 bases and V by 1 base; bases with no gene match: 5. The CDR3 spans 14 residues. For the CDR3, the DNA is TGTGCCAGCAGCGTACCGGGACAGCCCGAGACCCAGTACTTC. Translated, it gives CASSVPGQPETQYF.

The chain combines TRBV12-3 or TRBV12-4 with TRBJ1-1, with D hard to call. The germline V and J ends were trimmed by 6 bases and 6 bases, with 14 bases remaining between them. The CDR3 has 13 residues. CDR3 residues: CASSHTGSAEAFF. CDR3 nucleotide sequence: TGTGCCAGCAGCCATACCGGTAGCGCTGAAGCTTTCTTT.

V gene TRBV4-1 combines with J gene TRBJ2-1, with TRBD2 matching 7 bases. Germline V gene sequence: CDR1 MGHRA, CDR2 YSYEKL. The V segment lost 1 base and the J segment 1 base; nucleotides outside the gene matches: 4. The CDR3 totals 16 residues. The CDR3 loop reads CASSQVGRGSYNEQFF. CDR3 in DNA: TGCGCCAGCAGCCAAGTGGGGCGGGGGTCCTACAATGAGCAGTTCTTC.

Concerning this clonotype itself: A junction end diverges from the germline sequence, so it may reflect a read error. This chain connects TRBV5-4 to TRBJ2-3; D possibly corresponds to TRBD2 (6 bases). This CDR3 has 15 residues. Germline V gene data show CDR1 as SGHNT and CDR2 as YYREEE (reference sequence). The CDR3 here is CASTLGGASTDTQYF. DNA of the CDR3: TGTGCCAGCACCTTGGGCGGGGCAAGCACAGATACGCAGTATTTT.

The CDR3 reads CASSMGTGFHEQYF. In DNA form, the CDR3 reads TGTGCCAGCAGCATGGGGACAGGGTTCCACGAGCAGTACTTC. The J gene is TRBJ2-7, the V gene TRBV21-1; TRBD1, the D gene given by the table, was not confirmed from the DNA. TRBV21-1 constitutes a pseudogene. CDR3 length equals 14 residues.

CDR3 sequence: CSARDLGRRRVGTEAFF. CDR3 in DNA: TGCAGTGCTAGAGATCTAGGCCGCCGCAGGGTGGGGACTGAAGCTTTCTTT. This chain connects TRBV20-1 to TRBJ1-1, with a weak D call TRBD1 (5 bases). Germline CDR1 DFQATT, CDR2 SNEGSKA (reference sequence). CDR3 length equals 17 residues. V was clipped by 0 bases and J by 5 bases, with 22 bases between them.